The source of this TCR beta chain is a study of CD8 T cells in ankylosing spondylitis. V dropped 8 bases and J dropped 0 bases, with 5 bases sitting between them. Germline CDR1 reads MNHEY; CDR2 reads SMNVEV (reference sequence). The CDR3 length is 13 residues. TCRdb passed the 5' RACE reads through MiXCR, listing each CDR3 protein once. Among approximately 300,000 distinct CDR3 sequences, around 20% were seen once, and the ten largest hold roughly 4%. This clonotype was counted a few times. Specimen: blood, either unsorted or a sorted T cell fraction (not recorded which). This sequence originates from a female donor with ankylosing spondylitis or in good health (not recorded which). V usage is TRBV27 and J usage is TRBJ2-6; D is uncertain. CDR3 sequence (DNA): TGTGCCAGCGGCAACTCTGGGGCCAACGTCCTGACTTTC. Translation gives CASGNSGANVLTF.